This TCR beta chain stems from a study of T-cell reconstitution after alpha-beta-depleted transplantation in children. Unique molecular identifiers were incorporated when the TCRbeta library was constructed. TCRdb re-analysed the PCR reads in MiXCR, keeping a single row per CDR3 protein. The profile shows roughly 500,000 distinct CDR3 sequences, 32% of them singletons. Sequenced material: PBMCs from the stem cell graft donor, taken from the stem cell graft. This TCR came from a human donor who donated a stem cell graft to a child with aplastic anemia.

The CDR3 nucleotides read TGTGCCAGCAGCCCCGACAGATCTAACTATGGCTACACCTTC. Its translation is CASSPDRSNYGYTF. The chain joins TRBV6-1 to TRBJ1-2; D might be TRBD1 (5 bases). Trimming left V 6 bases short and J 0 bases short, with 11 bases between. CDR3 size: 14 residues. Germline V gene data show CDR1 as MNHNS and CDR2 as SASEGT.